These 25 T cell receptor beta chains originate from one sample sequenced in a study of T cell responses to AZD1222 COVID-19 vaccine. Data came from immunoSEQ multiplex PCR; TCRdb stores just in-frame clones and leaves some out. The top ten clones hold roughly 4% of a sample with some 150,000 clones, about 94% of them seen once. This material consisted of peripheral blood, taken on day 0 of AZD1222 vaccination. These receptor sequences come from an adult in good health.

The chain is built from TRBV7-6 and TRBJ1-2; D gene ambiguous. Deletions cut 2 bases from V and 5 bases from J, with 15 bases between. Germline V gene data show CDR1 as SGHVS and CDR2 as FNYEAQ. The CDR3 spans 15 residues. CDR3 residues: CASSLLRRATYGYTF. For the CDR3, the DNA is TGTGCCAGCAGCTTATTACGGAGAGCGACATATGGCTACACCTTC. The variable domain in full, with the rest retrieved from reference TRBV7-6 and TRBJ1-2, is GAGVSQSPRYKVTKRGQDVALRCDPISGHVSLYWYRQALGQGPEFLTYFNYEAQQDKSGLPNDRFSAERPEGSISTLTIQRTEQRDSAMYRCASSLLRRATYGYTFGSGTRLTVV.

The chain uses TRBV5-6 and TRBJ2-2; D perhaps matches TRBD1 (5 bases). CDR3 length: 15 amino acids. Trimming cost V 2 bases and J 6 bases, with 14 bases left between them. Germline lookup yields CDR1 SGHDT and CDR2 YYEEEE. CDR3 protein: CASSLEPRVAGELFF. The CDR3 DNA reads TGTGCCAGCAGCTTAGAACCCAGGGTGGCCGGGGAGCTGTTTTTT.

The rearrangement joins TRBV25-1 to TRBJ2-1; TRBD2 aligns across 8 bases. The germline V gene has CDR1 MGHDK and CDR2 SYGVNS. The V and J ends lost 3 bases and 6 bases, in that order; junction bases with no gene match: 7. The CDR3 covers 15 residues. CDR3 sequence: CASSEAGTRPNEQFF. CDR3 in DNA: TGTGCCAGCAGTGAGGCCGGGACTAGACCCAATGAGCAGTTCTTC. The whole variable domain, remainder taken from reference TRBV25-1 and TRBJ2-1, is EADIYQTPRYLVIGTGKKITLECSQTMGHDKMYWYQQDPGMELHLIHYSYGVNSTEKGDLSSESTVSRIRTEHFPLTLESARPSHTSQYLCASSEAGTRPNEQFFGPGTRLTVL.

The CDR3 nucleotides read TGTGCCAGCAGTTTAGCAGGGATTAATGAAAAACTGTTTTTT. Protein: CASSLAGINEKLFF. The chain combines TRBV28 with TRBJ1-4; tentatively, D is TRBD1 (5 bases). CDR1 and CDR2 (germline): MDHEN, SYDVKM. Trimming took 2 bases from V and 4 from J, leaving 8 bases between them. The CDR3 has 14 amino acids.

CDR3 in amino acids: CASSPRKVMTGLNTEAFF. The CDR3, as DNA: TGTGCCAGCTCACCACGTAAGGTTATGACAGGGCTGAACACTGAAGCTTTCTTT. The chain couples TRBV18 to TRBJ1-1, with TRBD1 matching 7 bases. Trimming at V came to 1 base and at J to 0 bases, leaving 11 bases not matched to a gene. The germline V gene encodes CDR1 KGHSH and CDR2 LQKENI. The CDR3 extends over 18 amino acids.

The chain links TRBV27 to TRBJ1-2; 11 nucleotides agree with TRBD1. V trimming: 5 bases; J trimming: 5 bases; junction bases outside the gene matches: 7. The CDR3 runs 15 residues. Looked up from germline, CDR1 is MNHEY and CDR2 is SMNVEV (reference sequence). The CDR3 protein is CASSPSGQGAYGYTF. CDR3 DNA: TGTGCCAGCAGTCCGTCCGGACAGGGGGCTTATGGCTACACCTTC.

The DNA of the CDR3 is TGCGCCAGCAGCTTACTAGCGGGAGGTTCAGATACGCAGTATTTT. It codes for CASSLLAGGSDTQYF. This chain uses TRBV5-1 with TRBJ2-3; the match to TRBD2 covers 12 bases. V was clipped by 2 bases and J by 4 bases; unmatched bases: 2. Germline lookup yields CDR1 SGHRS and CDR2 YFSETQ. The CDR3 runs to 15 residues.

The chain recombines TRBV11-3 with TRBJ2-7, with a possible D match to TRBD2 (5 bases). This CDR3 comprises 14 residues. The V gene lost 3 bases and the J gene lost 6 bases, with 15 bases spanning the gap. Per germline, CDR1 SGHNT and CDR2 YENEEA. Here the CDR3 DNA reads TGTGCCAGCAGCTTGGCGGGTGGCAGTGCCGAGCAGTACTTC. Amino acids: CASSLAGGSAEQYF.

This chain connects TRBV4-1 to TRBJ1-2, with D possibly matching TRBD1 (6 bases). The V gene's germline CDR1 is MGHRA and CDR2 YSYEKL. V was shortened by 1 base and J by 8 bases, with 8 bases between the two germline ends. The CDR3 runs 12 residues. The CDR3 protein is CASSQVGGGYTF. The CDR3 DNA sequence: TGCGCCAGCAGCCAAGTCGGGGGCGGCTACACCTTC.

The CDR3 loop reads CASSLGLAGRGKAGELFF. DNA for the CDR3: TGTGCCAGCAGCTTGGGGTTGGCAGGGCGAGGGAAGGCCGGGGAGCTGTTTTTT. The chain carries TRBV5-4 and TRBJ2-2; perhaps D is TRBD1 or TRBD2 (5 bases each). Trimming removed 0 bases from V and 6 bases from J, with 21 bases in between. Germline CDR1 and CDR2: SGHNT and YYREEE (reference sequence). The CDR3 runs 18 residues.

In its sample, this clone was seen once. This sequence joins TRBV6-1 and TRBJ2-1, with no clear D. Deletions cut 2 bases from V and 3 bases from J, with 11 bases between. The CDR3 extends over 15 amino acids. CDR1 is MNHNS and CDR2 is SASEGT in the germline V gene. As DNA, the CDR3 is TGTGCCAGCAGTGAAACCGTCTCTAGCTACAATGAGCAGTTCTTC. This gives the protein CASSETVSSYNEQFF.

The chain uses TRBV6-1 and TRBJ2-5; no clear D gene. Trimming took off 1 base at V and 5 bases at J, with 8 bases between the two ends. Germline CDR1 and CDR2: MNHNS and SASEGT. The CDR3 runs to 13 residues. CDR3 protein: CASSEVSSETQYF. CDR3 DNA: TGTGCCAGCAGTGAAGTATCAAGCGAGACCCAGTACTTC.

The V gene is TRBV3-1 (or the pseudogene TRBV3-2), the J gene TRBJ2-7, with TRBD2 matching over 8 bases. The CDR3 length is 16 residues. Trimming at V came to 4 bases and at J to 3 bases, leaving 11 bases not matched to a gene. The V gene's germline CDR1 is LGHDT and CDR2 YNNKEL (reference sequence). The CDR3 is CASSRTSGSFNYEQYF. The CDR3 nucleotides are TGTGCCAGCAGCCGGACAAGCGGGAGCTTTAACTACGAGCAGTACTTC.

The V gene is TRBV5-1, the J gene TRBJ2-7; 7 positions agree with TRBD1. In germline, CDR1 is SGHRS, CDR2 YFSETQ. CDR3 length equals 12 residues. V was pared by 5 bases and J by 3 bases, with 2 bases of the junction left unmatched. The CDR3 sequence: CASSDRDYEQYF. The CDR3 DNA reads TGCGCCAGCAGTGACAGGGACTACGAGCAGTACTTC.

As DNA, the CDR3 is TGTGCCAGCAGTTTAGGGCTAAGCGGGAAACGCAACGAGCAGTACTTC. Its translation: CASSLGLSGKRNEQYF. V is TRBV28 and J is TRBJ2-7, with 7 bases fitting TRBD2. J lost 5 bases, V lost 2 bases, and 12 bases had no gene match. Germline-derived CDR1 and CDR2 are MDHEN and SYDVKM. The CDR3 runs to 16 residues.

The V call is TRBV5-1, the J call TRBJ1-2; TRBD1 agrees at 7 bases. CDR1 is SGHRS, CDR2 YFSETQ, per germline. CDR3 size: 14 residues. With 0 bases clipped from V and 5 bases from J, the junction kept 4 bases outside the gene matches. CDR3 amino acids: CASSLARQGYGYTF. As DNA, the CDR3 is TGCGCCAGCAGCTTGGCCCGACAGGGTTATGGCTACACCTTC.

The rearrangement uses TRBV9 and TRBJ2-2; D possibly matches TRBD1 or TRBD2 (5 bases each). V dropped 7 bases and J dropped 4 bases, with 17 bases sitting between them. The CDR3 is 15 residues long. From germline, CDR1 is SGDLS and CDR2 YYNGEE. The CDR3 DNA is TGTGCCAGCCGAATAGGGGCGGGCGGCACCGGGGAGCTGTTTTTT. Translated, it gives CASRIGAGGTGELFF.

The chain recombines TRBV19 with TRBJ1-1; D gene unclear. V was cut by 5 bases and J by 1 base, with 20 bases left in between. Germline CDR1 reads LNHDA; CDR2 reads SQIVND (reference sequence). The CDR3 covers 17 residues. CDR3 residues: CASSEPRAAHPNTEAFF. The DNA for the CDR3 is TGTGCCAGTAGTGAGCCCCGGGCTGCCCACCCGAACACTGAAGCTTTCTTT.

The V gene is TRBV7-2, the J gene TRBJ2-7; perhaps TRBD2 as D (5 bases). V was cut by 5 bases and J by 6 bases, with 17 bases left in between. Germline assignment: CDR1 SGHTA and CDR2 FQGNSA. The CDR3 is 14 residues long. The CDR3 sequence: CASSAWVTKGEQYF. In DNA, the CDR3 is TGTGCCAGCAGCGCTTGGGTGACTAAGGGCGAGCAGTACTTC.

This chain joins TRBV6-5 and TRBJ2-2; no definite D call. This CDR3 contains 15 residues. CDR1 MNHEY and CDR2 SVGAGI come from the germline V gene. V lost 6 bases to trimming and J lost 1 base, with 12 bases between them. CDR3 loop: CASRFLSRNTGELFF. The CDR3 region has the DNA TGTGCCAGCAGATTCCTCTCTAGGAACACCGGGGAGCTGTTTTTT.

The chain carries TRBV25-1 and TRBJ1-2; D unclear. Germline V gives CDR1 MGHDK, CDR2 SYGVNS. V shed 5 bases and J shed 4 bases, with 11 bases lying between them. The CDR3 has 13 amino acids. In nucleotides, the CDR3 is TGTGCCAGCAGTTTCGGCCGCGGCTATGGCTACACCTTC. This gives the protein CASSFGRGYGYTF.

This sequence joins TRBV9 and TRBJ1-4; tentatively, D is TRBD1 (5 bases). V was pared by 0 bases and J by 8 bases, with 14 bases between. CDR1 is SGDLS, CDR2 YYNGEE, per germline. The CDR3 is 15 amino acids. The CDR3 bases are TGTGCCAGCAGCGTAGATCCGGGGCTCAACGAAAAACTGTTTTTT. As protein: CASSVDPGLNEKLFF.

J is TRBJ2-7 and V is TRBV2; D is uncertain. The CDR3 runs 10 residues. Between the trimmed V and J ends, which lost 5 bases and 5 bases, there was a span of 4 bases. Germline values: CDR1 SNHLY, CDR2 FYNNEI. This CDR3 is CASSSDEQYF. The CDR3 DNA follows: TGTGCCAGCAGTAGTGACGAGCAGTACTTC.

The chain recombines TRBV4-3 with TRBJ2-7; TRBD2 matches at 15 bases. Germline V gives CDR1 LGHNA, CDR2 YSLEER. This CDR3 is 15 amino acids long. V dropped 3 bases and J dropped 4; count of bases not matched to a gene: 1. This CDR3 reads CASSQGTSGGYEQYF. Written as DNA, the CDR3 is TGCGCCAGCAGCCAGGGGACTAGCGGGGGGTACGAGCAGTACTTC.

The V and J genes are TRBV4-1 and TRBJ1-4; D may be TRBD1 (5 bases). The germline V gene encodes CDR1 MGHRA and CDR2 YSYEKL. The CDR3 length is 15 residues. Trimming shortened V by 0 bases and J by 8 bases, and 13 bases separated the two germline ends. CDR3 region: CASSQEAGRDEKLFF. The CDR3 DNA sequence: TGCGCCAGCAGCCAAGAAGCAGGGAGGGACGAAAAACTGTTTTTT.